This TCR beta chain came from a study of OX40 agonist ivuxolimab in advanced cancers. Study summary: Averaging approximately 60 years in age, with a range of about 23 to 79, the cohort was approximately 84% male. Study observations and caveats: The expanded peripheral T cells' antigen specificity was not determined.

CDR3 size: 18 residues. Looked up from germline, CDR1 is KGHSH and CDR2 is LQKENI. V was trimmed by 1 base and J by 1 base, leaving 19 bases between them. Concerning this clone: Its cognate antigen is unknown.

The study sampled blood at baseline, cycle 4 day 1, and cycle 7 day 1. TCRdb's copy holds only in-frame clones and misses some; the assay was immunoSEQ multiplex PCR. Here the sample spans approximately 70,000 clones, approximately 80% being singletons. Here the sequenced sample was CD4+ or CD8+ T cells sorted from blood, taken in a trial of the OX40 agonist ivuxolimab. This rearrangement joins TRBV18 to TRBJ1-1; maybe TRBD1 (5 bases). The clonotype originates from an adult with an advanced solid tumor such as melanoma, head and neck, liver or kidney cancer. The CDR3 spells CASSPRGISQHENTEAFF. As DNA, the CDR3 is TGTGCCAGCTCACCACGGGGGATATCGCAGCATGAGAACACTGAAGCTTTCTTT.